Sequencing of this T cell receptor beta chain was carried out in a study of T cells in Graves' hyperthyroidism and ophthalmopathy. Amplification of TCR beta CDR3 regions used RNA as the template. A first-round RT-PCR of the TCR CDR3 used the HTBI primer set. TCRdb itself ran the multiplex PCR reads through MiXCR, one entry per CDR3 protein. The sample consists of around 420,000 distinct CDR3 sequences, roughly an eighth of them appearing once. The V gene's germline CDR1 is MNHNS and CDR2 SASEGT. The CDR3 sequence is 19 residues long. Deletions cut 5 bases from V and 4 bases from J, with 27 bases between. This clonotype came up many times. Lactation, pregnancy, other autoimmune disease or uncontrolled infection excluded patients. Isolation of PBMCs was performed on 8.5 to 10 ml fresh peripheral blood.

Sequencing was performed on blood. The chain is built from TRBV6-1 and TRBJ2-1, with D possibly matching TRBD2 (6 bases). This receptor was taken from a woman in her late teens or twenties with Graves' hyperthyroidism. The CDR3 reads CASSSQPTPNSGSYNEQFF. DNA of the CDR3: TGTGCCAGCAGTTCCCAACCAACGCCCAATAGCGGTTCGTACAATGAGCAGTTCTTC.